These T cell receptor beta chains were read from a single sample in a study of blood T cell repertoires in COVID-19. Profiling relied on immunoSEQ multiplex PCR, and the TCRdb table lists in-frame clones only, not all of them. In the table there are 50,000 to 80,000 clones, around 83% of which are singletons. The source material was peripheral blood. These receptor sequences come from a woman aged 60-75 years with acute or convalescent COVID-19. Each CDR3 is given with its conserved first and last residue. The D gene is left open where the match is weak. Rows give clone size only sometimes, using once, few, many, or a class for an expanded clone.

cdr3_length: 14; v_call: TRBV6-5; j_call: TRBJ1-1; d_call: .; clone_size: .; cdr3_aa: CASSYGRGWTEAFF; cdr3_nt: TGTGCCAGCAGTTACGGAAGGGGGTGGACTGAAGCTTTCTTT
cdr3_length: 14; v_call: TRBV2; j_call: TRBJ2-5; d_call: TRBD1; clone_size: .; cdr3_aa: CATQGQGAQETQYF; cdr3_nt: TGTGCCACCCAGGGACAGGGAGCCCAAGAGACCCAGTACTTC
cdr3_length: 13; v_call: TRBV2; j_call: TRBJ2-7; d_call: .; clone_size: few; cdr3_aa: CASSEMEGHEQYF; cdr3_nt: TGTGCCAGCAGTGAAATGGAGGGTCACGAGCAGTACTTC
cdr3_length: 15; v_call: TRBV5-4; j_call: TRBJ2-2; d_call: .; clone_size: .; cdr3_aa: CASSLQGTDTGELFF; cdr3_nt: TGTGCCAGCAGCTTGCAGGGGACCGACACCGGGGAGCTGTTTTTT
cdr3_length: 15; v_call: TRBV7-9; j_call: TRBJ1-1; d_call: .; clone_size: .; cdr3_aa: CASSPRREGGTEAFF; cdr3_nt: TGTGCCAGCAGCCCCCGAAGGGAGGGCGGCACTGAAGCTTTCTTT
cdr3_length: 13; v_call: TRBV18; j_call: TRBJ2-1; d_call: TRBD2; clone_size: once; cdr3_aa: CASWTSGENEQFF; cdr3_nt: TGTGCCAGCTGGACTAGCGGGGAAAATGAGCAGTTCTTC
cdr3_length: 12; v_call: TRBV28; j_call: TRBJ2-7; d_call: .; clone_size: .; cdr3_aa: CASSLIGREQYF; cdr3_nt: TGTGCCAGCAGTTTAATTGGGCGCGAGCAGTACTTC
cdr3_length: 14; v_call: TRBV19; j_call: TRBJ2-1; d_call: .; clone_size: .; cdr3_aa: CASSIGGTYNEQFF; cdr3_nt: TGTGCCAGTAGTATAGGGGGGACTTACAATGAGCAGTTCTTC
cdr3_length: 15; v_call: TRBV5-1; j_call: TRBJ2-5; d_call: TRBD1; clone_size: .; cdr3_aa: CASSPSDRVTETQYF; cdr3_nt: TGCGCCAGCAGCCCTTCTGACAGGGTGACGGAGACCCAGTACTTC
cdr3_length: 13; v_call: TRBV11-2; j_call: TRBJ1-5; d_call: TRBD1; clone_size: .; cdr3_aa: CASSLTGGQPQHF; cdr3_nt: TGTGCCAGCAGCCTGACAGGGGGTCAGCCCCAGCATTTT
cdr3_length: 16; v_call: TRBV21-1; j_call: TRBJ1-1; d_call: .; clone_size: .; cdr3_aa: CASSADNLQGGTEAFF; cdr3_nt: TGTGCCAGCAGCGCCGACAACCTACAGGGGGGGACTGAAGCTTTCTTT
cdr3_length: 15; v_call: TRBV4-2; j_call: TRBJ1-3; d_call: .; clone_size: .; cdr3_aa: CASSQEQVLGNTIYF; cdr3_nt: TGTGCCAGCAGCCAAGAACAGGTATTAGGAAACACCATATATTTT
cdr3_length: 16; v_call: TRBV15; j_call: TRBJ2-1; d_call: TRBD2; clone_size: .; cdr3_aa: CATSREGTSGYNEQFF; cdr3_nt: TGTGCCACCAGCAGAGAAGGGACTAGCGGCTACAATGAGCAGTTCTTC
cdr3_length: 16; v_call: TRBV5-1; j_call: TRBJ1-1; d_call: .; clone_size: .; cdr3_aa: CASSGLLGDGGTEAFF; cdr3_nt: TGCGCCAGCAGCGGATTATTAGGGGACGGGGGCACTGAAGCTTTCTTT
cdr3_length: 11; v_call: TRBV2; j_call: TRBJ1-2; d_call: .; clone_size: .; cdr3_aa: CASTRNYGYTF; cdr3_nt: TGTGCCAGCACCAGGAACTATGGCTACACCTTC
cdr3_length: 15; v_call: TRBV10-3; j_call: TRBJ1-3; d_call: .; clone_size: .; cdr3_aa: CAITNDRANGNTIYF; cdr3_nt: TGTGCCATCACCAACGACAGAGCGAATGGAAACACCATATATTTT
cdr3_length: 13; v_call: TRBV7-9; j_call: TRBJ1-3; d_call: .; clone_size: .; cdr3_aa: CASSFSTGNTIYF; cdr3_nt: TGTGCCAGCAGCTTTTCAACTGGAAACACCATATATTTT
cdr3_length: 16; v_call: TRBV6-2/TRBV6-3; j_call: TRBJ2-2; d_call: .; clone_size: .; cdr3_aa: CASSYSISRNSGELFF; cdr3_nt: TGTGCCAGCAGTTACTCAATATCCAGGAACTCCGGGGAGCTGTTTTTT
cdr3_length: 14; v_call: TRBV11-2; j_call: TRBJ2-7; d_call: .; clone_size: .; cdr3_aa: CASSLSGGNHEQYF; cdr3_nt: TGTGCCAGCAGCTTATCTGGGGGCAACCACGAGCAGTACTTC
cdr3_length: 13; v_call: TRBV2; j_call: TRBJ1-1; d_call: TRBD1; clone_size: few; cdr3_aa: CASMGRGHTEAFF; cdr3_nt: TGTGCCAGCATGGGCAGGGGGCACACTGAAGCTTTCTTT
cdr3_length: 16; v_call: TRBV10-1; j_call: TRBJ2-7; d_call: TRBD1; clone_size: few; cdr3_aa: CASSTTGTGSSYEQYF; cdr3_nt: TGCGCCAGCAGCACTACCGGGACAGGGTCGAGCTACGAGCAGTACTTC
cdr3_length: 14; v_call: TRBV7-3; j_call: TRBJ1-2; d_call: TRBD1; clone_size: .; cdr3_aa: CASSAGTGVYGYTF; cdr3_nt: TGTGCCAGCAGCGCCGGGACAGGGGTATATGGCTACACCTTC
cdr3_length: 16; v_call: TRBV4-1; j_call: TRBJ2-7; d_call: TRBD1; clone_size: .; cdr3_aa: CASSQPTGQGDYEQYF; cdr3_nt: TGCGCCAGCAGCCAACCTACGGGACAGGGAGACTACGAGCAGTACTTC
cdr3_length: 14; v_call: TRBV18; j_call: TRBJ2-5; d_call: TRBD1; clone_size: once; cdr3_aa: CASSRQGAGETQYF; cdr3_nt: TGTGCCAGCTCACGGCAGGGGGCTGGGGAGACCCAGTACTTC
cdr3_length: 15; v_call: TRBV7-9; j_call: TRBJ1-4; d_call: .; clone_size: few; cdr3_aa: CASSLDQGSNEKLFF; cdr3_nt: TGTGCCAGCAGCTTAGACCAGGGCAGTAATGAAAAACTGTTTTTT
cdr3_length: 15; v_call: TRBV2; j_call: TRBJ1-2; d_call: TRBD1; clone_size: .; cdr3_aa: CAIYSTGAPNYGYTF; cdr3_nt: TGTGCCATCTACTCGACAGGGGCCCCTAACTATGGCTACACCTTC
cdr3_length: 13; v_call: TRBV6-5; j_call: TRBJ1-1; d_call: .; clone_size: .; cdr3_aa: CASSYGGEFEAFF; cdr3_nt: TGTGCCAGCAGCTACGGGGGGGAGTTTGAAGCTTTCTTT
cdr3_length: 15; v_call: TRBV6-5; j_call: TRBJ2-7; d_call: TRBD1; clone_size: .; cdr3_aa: CASSRRQGARNEQYF; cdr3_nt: TGTGCCAGCAGCCGCCGACAGGGGGCGAGGAACGAGCAGTACTTC
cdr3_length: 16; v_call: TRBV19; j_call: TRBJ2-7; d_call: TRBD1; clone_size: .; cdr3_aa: CACSKTGGTGGNEQYF; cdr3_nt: TGTGCCTGTAGCAAGACTGGGGGGACAGGGGGCAACGAGCAGTACTTC
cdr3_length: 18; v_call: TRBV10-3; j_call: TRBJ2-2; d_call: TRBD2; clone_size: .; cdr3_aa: CAISESGLAGALTGELFF; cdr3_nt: TGTGCCATCAGTGAGTCCGGCCTAGCGGGGGCCCTCACCGGGGAGCTGTTTTTT